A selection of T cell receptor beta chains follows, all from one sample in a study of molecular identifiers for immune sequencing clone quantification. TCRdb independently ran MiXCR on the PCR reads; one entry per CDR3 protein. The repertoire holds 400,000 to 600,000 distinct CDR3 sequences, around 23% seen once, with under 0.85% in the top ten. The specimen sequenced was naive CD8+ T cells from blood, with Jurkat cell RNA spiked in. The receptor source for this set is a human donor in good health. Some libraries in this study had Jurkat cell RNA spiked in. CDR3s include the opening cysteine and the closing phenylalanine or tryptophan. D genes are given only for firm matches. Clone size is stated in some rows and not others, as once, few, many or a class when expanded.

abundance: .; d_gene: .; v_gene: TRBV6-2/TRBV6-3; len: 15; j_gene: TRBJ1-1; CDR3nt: TGTGCCAGCAGACCCGGGGGAGAGCTGAACACTGAAGCTTTCTTT; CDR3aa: CASRPGGELNTEAFF
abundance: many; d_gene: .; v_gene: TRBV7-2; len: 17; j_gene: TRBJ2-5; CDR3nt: TGTGCCAGCAGCTTAGAGGGGAGACTAGACATAAAAGAGACCCAGTACTTC; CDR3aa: CASSLEGRLDIKETQYF
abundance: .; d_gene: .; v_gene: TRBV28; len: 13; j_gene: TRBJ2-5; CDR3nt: TGTGCCAGCAGTTTATCCGGTGGGGAGGCCCAGTACTTC; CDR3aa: CASSLSGGEAQYF
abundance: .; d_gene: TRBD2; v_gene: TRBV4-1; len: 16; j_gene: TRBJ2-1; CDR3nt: TGCGCCAGCAGCCAAGAAAGGACTAGCTACAATAGTGAGCGGTTCTTC; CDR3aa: CASSQERTSYNSERFF
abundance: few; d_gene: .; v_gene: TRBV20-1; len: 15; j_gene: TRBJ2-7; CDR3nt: TGCAGTGCTAGAGACCCCGACAGGGACTACTACGAGCAGTACTTC; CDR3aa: CSARDPDRDYYEQYF
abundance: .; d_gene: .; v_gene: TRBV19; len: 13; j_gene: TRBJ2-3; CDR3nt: TGTGCCAGTAGTACCGCAGGGACAGATACGCAGTATTTT; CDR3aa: CASSTAGTDTQYF
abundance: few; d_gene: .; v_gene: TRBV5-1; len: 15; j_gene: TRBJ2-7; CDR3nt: TGCGCCAGCAGCTTGGAAGCTAGCCAAGCCTACGAGCAGTACTTC; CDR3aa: CASSLEASQAYEQYF
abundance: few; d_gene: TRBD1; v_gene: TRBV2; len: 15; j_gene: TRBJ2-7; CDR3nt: TGTGCCAGCAGTGAATGGACAGGGGGTTCCTACGAGCAGTACTTC; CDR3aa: CASSEWTGGSYEQYF
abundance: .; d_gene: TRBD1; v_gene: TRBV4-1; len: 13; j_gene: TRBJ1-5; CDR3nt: TGCGCCAGCAGCCACACAGGGGATCAGCCCCAGCATTTT; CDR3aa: CASSHTGDQPQHF
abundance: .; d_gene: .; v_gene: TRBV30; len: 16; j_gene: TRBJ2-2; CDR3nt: TGTGCCTGGGGTGTACCGTGGACTTCAAACACCGGGGAGCTGTTTTTT; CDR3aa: CAWGVPWTSNTGELFF
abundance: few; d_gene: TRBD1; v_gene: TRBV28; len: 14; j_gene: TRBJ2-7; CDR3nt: TGTGCCAGCAGTCACAGGGGCGCGGCCTACGAGCAGTACTTC; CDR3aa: CASSHRGAAYEQYF
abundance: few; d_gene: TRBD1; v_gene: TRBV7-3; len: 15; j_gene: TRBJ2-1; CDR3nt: TGTGCCAGCAGCTTAGGGACAGGGTCTGGAGATGAGCAGTTCTTC; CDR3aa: CASSLGTGSGDEQFF
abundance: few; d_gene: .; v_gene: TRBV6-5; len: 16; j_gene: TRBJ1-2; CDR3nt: TGTGCCAGCAGTTCCTATGTCGGAAGTGCGGTCTATGGCTACACCTTC; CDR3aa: CASSSYVGSAVYGYTF
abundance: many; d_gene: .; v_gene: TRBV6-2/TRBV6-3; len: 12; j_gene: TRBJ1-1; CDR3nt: TGTGCCAGCAGAGAGACTAAAACTGAAGCTTTCTTT; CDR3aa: CASRETKTEAFF
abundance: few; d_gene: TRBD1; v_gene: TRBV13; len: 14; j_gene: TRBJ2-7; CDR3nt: TGTGCCAGCAGCTGGGGGACAGCAACCTACGAGCAGTACTTC; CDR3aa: CASSWGTATYEQYF
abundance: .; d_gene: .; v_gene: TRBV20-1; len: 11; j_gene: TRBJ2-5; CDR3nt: TGCAGTGCGGTGATCGGGGAGACCCAGTACTTC; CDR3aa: CSAVIGETQYF
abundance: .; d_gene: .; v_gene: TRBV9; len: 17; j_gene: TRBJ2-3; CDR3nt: TGTGCCAGCAGCACCTACCCCGCCGGGGGAAGCACAGATACGCAGTATTTT; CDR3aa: CASSTYPAGGSTDTQYF
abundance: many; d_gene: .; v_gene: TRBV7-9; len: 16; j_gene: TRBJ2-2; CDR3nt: TGTGCCAGCAGCTCTAACCTGGACCAGTACACCGGGGAGCTGTTTTTT; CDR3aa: CASSSNLDQYTGELFF
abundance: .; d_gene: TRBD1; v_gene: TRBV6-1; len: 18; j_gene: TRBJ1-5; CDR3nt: TGTGCCAGCAGATTAACAGGGGGCGAACGTCTCAGCAATCAGCCCCAGCATTTT; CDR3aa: CASRLTGGERLSNQPQHF
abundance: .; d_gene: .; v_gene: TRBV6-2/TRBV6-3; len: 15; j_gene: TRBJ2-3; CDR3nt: TGTGCCAGCAGTTACTCGAATGGCCGACGGGCCGCTCCGTATTTT; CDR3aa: CASSYSNGRRAAPYF
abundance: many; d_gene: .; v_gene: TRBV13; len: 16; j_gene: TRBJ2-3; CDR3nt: TGTGCCAGCAGCTTAGACCGTCGGGAAATGGCGGGGAAGCAGTATTTT; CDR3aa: CASSLDRREMAGKQYF
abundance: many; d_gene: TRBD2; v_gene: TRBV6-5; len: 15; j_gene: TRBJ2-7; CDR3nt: TGTGCCAGCAGCCGGACTAGCGGGGGGGCTTACGAGCAGTACTTC; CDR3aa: CASSRTSGGAYEQYF
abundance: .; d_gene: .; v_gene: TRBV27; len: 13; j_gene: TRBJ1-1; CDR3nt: TGTGCCAGCAGTGGTATTCCGGGACACGAGGTTTTCTTT; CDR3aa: CASSGIPGHEVFF
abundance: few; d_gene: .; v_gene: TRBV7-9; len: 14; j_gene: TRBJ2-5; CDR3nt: TGTGCCAGCAGCTTCGATATGGGGCGGGAGACCCAGTACTTC; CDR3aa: CASSFDMGRETQYF
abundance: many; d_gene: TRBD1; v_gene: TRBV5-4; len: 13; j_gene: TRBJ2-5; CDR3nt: TGTGCCAGCAGAGACAGGGGTGGAGAGACCCAGTACTTC; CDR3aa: CASRDRGGETQYF
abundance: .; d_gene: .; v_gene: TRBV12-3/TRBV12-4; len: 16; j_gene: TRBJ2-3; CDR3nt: TGTGCCAGCAGTTTAGGTATAAAATCGCCTACAGATACGCAGTATTTT; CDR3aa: CASSLGIKSPTDTQYF
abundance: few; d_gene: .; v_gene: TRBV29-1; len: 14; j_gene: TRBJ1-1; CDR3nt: TGCAGCGTCGGTTGGGAGCAGGGTGGGGCTGAAGCTTTCTTT; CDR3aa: CSVGWEQGGAEAFF
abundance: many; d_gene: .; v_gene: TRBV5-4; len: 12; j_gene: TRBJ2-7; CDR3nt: TGTGCCAGCAGCCTCCAGCTGGGCGAGCAGTACTTC; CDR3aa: CASSLQLGEQYF
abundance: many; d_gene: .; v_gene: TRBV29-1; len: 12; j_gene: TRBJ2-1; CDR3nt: TGCAGCGAGTCGGACAGTGAGAATGAGCAGTTCTTC; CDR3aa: CSESDSENEQFF
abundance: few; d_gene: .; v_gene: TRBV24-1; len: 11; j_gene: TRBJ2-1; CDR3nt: TGTGCCACCAGTGTAAACAATGAGCAGTTCTTC; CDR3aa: CATSVNNEQFF
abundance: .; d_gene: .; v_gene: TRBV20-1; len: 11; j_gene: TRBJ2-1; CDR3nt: TGCAGTGCACCCCAGGGACCTGAGCAGTTCTTC; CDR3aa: CSAPQGPEQFF
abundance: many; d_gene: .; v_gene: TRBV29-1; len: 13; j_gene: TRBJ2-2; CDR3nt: TGCAGCGTTGAATCTGGGTACACCGGGGAGCTGTTTTTT; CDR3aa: CSVESGYTGELFF
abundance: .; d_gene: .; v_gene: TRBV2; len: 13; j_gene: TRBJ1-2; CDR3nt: TGTGCCAGCAGTGAAGCGCGGCTTCATGGCTACACCTTC; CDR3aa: CASSEARLHGYTF